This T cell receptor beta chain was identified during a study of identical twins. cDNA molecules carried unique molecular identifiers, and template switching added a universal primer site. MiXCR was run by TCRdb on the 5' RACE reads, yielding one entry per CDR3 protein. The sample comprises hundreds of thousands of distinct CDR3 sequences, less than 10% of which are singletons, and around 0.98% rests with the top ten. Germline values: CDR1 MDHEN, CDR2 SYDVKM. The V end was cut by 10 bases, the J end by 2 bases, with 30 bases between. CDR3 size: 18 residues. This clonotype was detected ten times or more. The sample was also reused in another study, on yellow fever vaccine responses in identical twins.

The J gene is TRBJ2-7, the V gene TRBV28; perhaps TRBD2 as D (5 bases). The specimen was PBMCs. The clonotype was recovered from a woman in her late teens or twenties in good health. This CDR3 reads CATQLELLDAHYPYEQYF. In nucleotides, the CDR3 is TGTGCCACCCAACTAGAACTCCTGGATGCCCATTATCCCTACGAGCAGTACTTC.